This TCR beta chain appears in the sequencing data of a study of cytomegalovirus exposure and HLA in healthy donors. Study results and limitations: Researchers left out some V segments, among them TRBV6-2 and TRBV6-3, as indistinguishable.

Amplification used 60 Vbeta primers and 13 Jbeta primers. Libraries were prepared by immunoSEQ multiplex PCR; TCRdb keeps only in-frame clonotypes and omits some of them. The data show approximately 86,000 clones, with 60% to 80% seen just once and almost 8.5% held by the top ten. The ends lost 0 bases at V and 6 bases at J; junction bases unmatched: 3. Germline-derived CDR1 and CDR2 are SGHVS and FNYEAQ. The CDR3 has 15 residues. As to this clone: What it recognizes is unknown.

Material for sequencing was PBMCs. This receptor was identified in a man aged 60 to 69 in good health and CMV-seronegative. The chain has TRBV7-6 and TRBJ2-2, with TRBD2 matching over 8 bases. The CDR3 region has the DNA TGTGCCAGCAGCTTAGCCCTTAGCGGGGCCGGGGAGCTGTTTTTT. This gives the protein CASSLALSGAGELFF.